The present T cell receptor beta chain was sequenced within a study of blood T cell repertoires in COVID-19 (dated by TCRdb to the early 2020s). Broadly, across the study: The collaborator samples originated in the United States, Italy and Spain and spanned the acute and convalescent phases of COVID-19. The dataset comprised deeply sampled blood TCRbeta repertoires from subjects exposed to, actively infected with, or recovered from COVID-19. The repertoires were made available in a free public database intended to serve as a resource for research on the immune response to SARS-CoV-2. HLA class I and class II types, where available, came from metadata supplied by the sample provider rather than from assay-based typing. The material from the prospective study consisted of cDNA or gDNA derived from T cells, B-cell-depleted T cells, or PBMCs. The sample metadata nearly always contained a de-identified subject ID, COVID-19 status, age in years and sex. The samples were drawn from two sources: the first 160 participants of the ongoing ImmuneRACE study, and some 1,300 subjects contributed by 6 global collaborators.

Study-wide conclusions, independent of this receptor: Clinical and demographic metadata were provided uncurated, with the amount varying by source and participant.

Points on this clone: Its binding antigen is unknown. Base-call qualities are not available, and no considerably larger clone is one nucleotide away. The same CDR3 is also encoded by other DNA sequences in this sample.

Enrolling through a virtual design, the prospective study's participants ranged in age from roughly 18 to 100 years and lived across 24 United States geographic areas. In the prospective study, participants were assigned to cohorts based on the clinical history participants reported in a screening survey and a study questionnaire. Each participant in the prospective study had whole blood, serum and a nasopharyngeal or oropharyngeal swab collected by mobile phlebotomists. Prospective study participants could optionally give additional blood draws and questionnaires over an approximately two-month period. Prospective study blood samples were shipped either frozen or at room temperature before DNA extraction. The immunoSEQ Assay, a bias-controlled multiplex PCR, was used to amplify TCRbeta CDR3 regions from genomic DNA. Per the original workflow: The number of nucleated cells in each sample was estimated by amplification of reference gene primers within the assay. To quantify the absolute abundance of each unique TCRbeta CDR3 rearrangement, sequence reads were collapsed and filtered. Productive Simpson clonality was computed per sample as the square root of Simpson's diversity index over productive rearrangements. TCRdb stores this immuneACCESS table with in-frame sequences only. Part of the clones is absent; in the studies checked, under half of the shortfall reflects unresolved V genes, and no reason is known for the rest. For V, J and clone size, that table is used; D and trimming come from the DNA. This sample has around 230,000 clones in its table, and 88% of those were observed once. About 2.3% of the sample is held by the ten biggest clonotypes.

Relative to germline, V is 3 bases shorter and J is 1 base shorter, with 6 bases between their ends. The germline V gene (reference sequence) supplies CDR1 LNHDA and CDR2 SQIVND. The CDR3 numbers 13 residues from cysteine through phenylalanine. The DNA shown is the 39-base CDR3, in frame from base 1. The chain uses TRBV19 and TRBJ1-1; too little of a D gene remains to name it. Material for sequencing was PBMCs or T cells enriched from blood (not recorded which). This receptor was taken from a woman in her 40s with acute COVID-19. The DNA reads as follows: TGTGCCAGTAGTATCCGGGGGAACACTGAAGCTTTCTTT. Its coded protein is CASSIRGNTEAFF.